This T cell receptor (beta chain) was obtained from a study of cytomegalovirus exposure and HLA in healthy donors (dated by TCRdb to the late 2010s). Context from the whole study: An earlier analysis of some 600 of the donors reported 250 to 350 Gb of sequence data and 95 million to 120 million unique TCR beta sequences obtained from approximately 180 million T cells. Roughly 5 DR-DQ haplotypes were treated as single units for association and clustering because of strong linkage in the cohort. In an earlier analysis of 550 to 700 of the donors, high-throughput TCR beta sequencing was used to judge whether each TCR beta V gene segment behaved as functional or pseudogenic. Genome-wide SNP genotypes for about 65% of the 666 donors were used in a later genetic analysis, which treated that subset as a discovery cohort. To study patterns of TCR occurrence, a later analysis re-analyzed previously published TCR beta repertoires from 666 donors and added high-resolution HLA genotyping. Using immunosequencing, the study profiled T cell repertoires from roughly 650 subjects and related those repertoires to cytomegalovirus serostatus. Donor age, sex, ethnicity and CMV serostatus were collected together with the repertoire data. Across about 370 genotyped donors of the cohort, an average of roughly 250,000 unique TCR beta nucleotide sequences per donor were sequenced, and approximately 17% of those sequences were non-productive. Along with the approximately 670-subject first cohort, a separate validation cohort of over a hundred different subjects was used. Among the roughly 380 genotyped donors, approximately 82% belonged to the genetic ancestry cluster associated with self-reported Caucasian donors. All discovery cohort repertoires had been generated using a single sequencing platform. Roughly 310 gigabases of sequencing data and tens of millions of unique TCR sequences were included in an early release covering several hundred HLA-typed donors. To predict cytomegalovirus infection status, the study combined high-throughput TCR immunosequencing, statistical association of individual TCRs with disease status, and machine learning. Rather than drawing on any new phenotypic data, the later analysis identified candidate immune exposures from TCR beta sequences and the way those sequences occurred across donors. Typing coverage varied by locus: about 620-630 donors for A, B, C, DRB1 and DQB1; under 550 for DQA1; more than 600 for DPA1; around 490 for DPB1. The aim of the study was to test whether cataloging public T cell receptors could identify signatures of past pathogen exposure. HLA typing included class I and class II loci at four-digit resolution.

The cohort was made up of about 610 healthy bone marrow donors. At the time of sampling, every cohort member was nominally healthy, though immune exposures that went unrecorded were likely present. The donor tested CMV seropositive, placing the donor among the 250 to 350 seropositive members of the cohort. A peripheral blood sample was provided by each donor, and peripheral blood mononuclear cells were used for TCR beta sequencing. Genomic DNA extraction from the blood cell samples was performed with the Qiagen DNeasy Blood Extraction Kit. On this clone: The target of this receptor is not known. No quality values exist for individual bases; no much larger clone is one base distant.

Findings and caveats that apply to the study as a whole: Because counts were too low, around 18 rarely observed V segments, including chromosome 9 orphons, were left out of the earlier analysis of approximately 500 of the donors. In a later genetic analysis, a missense DCLRE1C variant was associated with V-gene and J-gene trimming of TCR beta chains, and the association was replicated in an independent cohort. A later analysis found that most CMV-associated TCR beta chains appeared HLA-restricted, with HLA associations seemingly driven largely by CMV exposure. Specific HLA alleles were associated with around 18,000 TCR beta sequences at a false discovery rate of 0.05 in a later analysis. Linkage disequilibrium might explain the correlated functional status among segregating V segments, but an unknown experimental factor could not be excluded. Immune exposure information for the cohort was limited to CMV serostatus. It was suggested by the authors that the approach could potentially be generalized to other disease states and immunological phenotypes. According to a later analysis, TCR association rates differed among HLA loci, with DRB1 alleles showing the most associated TCRs and HLA-C alleles showing the fewest. In vitro tests confirmed that a few of the cytomegalovirus-associated TCR beta chains recognize cytomegalovirus antigens. The cohort was sequenced for TCR beta chains only, and without alpha or paired-chain data the features that could be detected were limited. A cluster of highly shared sequence variants was judged likely to represent a technical artifact of the sequencing pipeline. A further reported finding was that TCR beta sequences accurately predicted the HLA-A and HLA-B alleles for most subjects in the first cohort. Roughly uniform sequencing depth across donors was assumed in presence/absence analyses, although this assumption may not hold. HLA typing was unavailable for some donors at each locus, so association tests used only the typed subset. While some public TCRs were present in many individuals, most TCR sequences turned up only very rarely across donors. Compared with the roughly 720-donor mean, donors in an Asian-associated ancestry cluster had fewer N-insertions in productive TCRs, according to a later genetic analysis. The classifier was reported to diagnose cytomegalovirus status with high specificity and sensitivity in both the original and validation cohorts. In a later analysis, HLA-associated TCR beta chains showed more clonal expansion and lower generation probabilities than non-associated chains that were equally common. In an earlier analysis of 587 of the donors, most TCR beta V segments appeared in productive rearrangements about 87% or about 30% of the time, broadly matching IMGT annotations. Assigning TCR associations to individual alleles was difficult when HLA alleles, especially DR and DQ, strongly co-occurred. According to a later analysis, parvovirus B19, influenza, CMV and Epstein-Barr virus appeared linked to several top co-occurrence clusters. The study gave a list of under 200 TCR beta chains associated with cytomegalovirus.

Library generation was performed with the immunoSEQ multiplex PCR assay. For the multiplex PCR, a mixture combining 60 forward primers for TCR Vbeta segments and 13 reverse primers for TCR Jbeta segments was used. The CDR3 region of rearranged TCR beta genes was amplified from genomic DNA with a multiplex PCR assay. Amplified TCR beta libraries were sequenced as 87-base-pair reads on the Illumina HiSeq System. The study's own analysis went as follows. Across the 600 to 700 repertoires, a later analysis counted some 80 million unique TCR beta chains, roughly 11 million of which were shared by at least two donors. Raw reads were error-corrected and collapsed into unique sequences by a nearest-neighbor algorithm in which closely related sequences were merged to remove PCR and sequencing errors. Alignment of CDR3 sequences to IMGT reference sequences was used to assign V, D and J gene segments. For a sequence to be retained, at least a six-nucleotide match to both a V gene segment and a J gene segment was required. A rearrangement counted as productive if the CDR3 had no stop codons and remained in frame with V and J, and every other rearrangement counted as non-productive. CDR3 was defined according to IMGT convention as the region running from the second conserved V-encoded cysteine to the conserved J-encoded phenylalanine. Sequences without an unambiguous match to a single V gene segment were excluded from the earlier analysis of 587 of the donors. An earlier analysis of several hundred of the donors called V segments functional above 56.7% productive rearrangements and segregating when the between-donor standard deviation exceeded 5%. A statistical classification framework was built to diagnose cytomegalovirus status from the catalog of TCR beta chain sequences. In a later analysis, TCR nucleotide sequences were compared against IMGT/GENE-DB human TR gene sequences so that V and J genes could be assigned. Using the TCRdist pipeline, a later analysis assigned CDR3 sequences along with most-parsimonious VDJ recombination scenarios. In a later analysis, every TCR beta chain was defined by the combination of its CDR3 amino acid sequence and its V-gene family, and reads without a unique V-gene family were dropped. A later analysis removed 450 to 600 highly shared, low-generation-probability nucleotide sequences to deal with suspected cross-contamination and a sequencing artifact. For each public chain, a later analysis derived a clonal expansion index from normalized ranks of inferred template counts within each repertoire. In a later analysis, generation probabilities were computed using a VDJ recombination model fitted to out-of-frame rearrangements, and the results were checked against IGoR. In a later analysis, TCR-TCR, TCR-HLA and TCR-CMV co-occurrence was scored with hypergeometric tests, and a repertoire-size bias correction was applied to TCR pairs. False discovery rates were estimated in a later analysis by permuting HLA or CMV assignments 20 times. In a later analysis, co-occurring TCRs were grouped using DBSCAN, with TCRdist sequence similarity added in when clustering inside HLA-allele-positive subsets. Co-occurrence clustering excluded repertoires with fewer than 30,000 or more than 120,000 public chains, plus five with anomalous nucleotide sharing. The source is immuneACCESS, and TCRdb retained only in-frame sequences with V and J called. Part of the clones is not carried over; for the studies checked, unresolved V genes explain less than half of this, and the remainder is unexplained. That table furnishes V, J and clone size, whereas the DNA furnished D and trimming. The sample records fewer than 200,000 clones, 80% of which are singletons. Roughly 4.7% of the sample belongs to the ten largest clones.

The sequenced sample consisted of PBMCs. The receptor's source is a woman aged 45 to 65 in good health and CMV-seropositive.

The CDR3 corresponds to CASSQGIRGLAGPDEQYF. The sequenced DNA: TGCGCCAGCAGCCAAGGTATAAGAGGACTAGCGGGTCCCGACGAGCAGTACTTC. The rearranged chain carries TRBV4-3 and TRBJ2-5, with TRBD2 matching 11 junction bases. The J call may be mistaken, given a closer DNA end match to TRBJ2-7. The CDR3 sequence holds 18 residues, the cysteine and phenylalanine included. Kept here is only the CDR3 DNA, which spans 54 bases and is read in frame from base 1. According to the germline V gene, CDR1 reads LGHNA and CDR2 reads YSLEER.